A selection of T cell receptor beta chains follows, all from one sample in a study of blood T cell repertoires in COVID-19. Sequencing was performed with immunoSEQ multiplex PCR; in TCRdb, only in-frame clones are kept and a portion is missing. The sample has more than 300,000 clones, roughly 90% seen once. Sequenced material: PBMCs or T cells enriched from blood (not recorded which). These receptors were taken from a woman aged 30 to 39 who had recovered from COVID-19. The CDR3 runs from the conserved cysteine through the conserved F or W. D genes are given only for firm matches. Size tells how often a clone was seen (once, few, many) or the class of an expanded clone, and some rows leave it out.

NA	NA	TRBV11-2	TRBJ2-4	TGTGCCAGCAGCGAAGGGGTAGCCAAAAACATTCAGTACTTC	CASSEGVAKNIQYF
NA	NA	TRBV4-3	TRBJ1-1	TGCGCCAGCAGCCAAGATGGTGGCTCGAACACTGAAGCTTTCTTT	CASSQDGGSNTEAFF
TRBD1	NA	TRBV5-1	TRBJ1-3	TGCGCCAGCAGCGCGGGACAGCCCGTTTCTGGAAACACCATATATTTT	CASSAGQPVSGNTIYF
TRBD2	NA	TRBV18	TRBJ2-5	TGTGCCAGCTCACCAGGGACTAGCAGCCCAGAGACCCAGTACTTC	CASSPGTSSPETQYF
NA	NA	TRBV18	TRBJ1-2	TGTGCCAGCTCACCAAACAGTGAGGGATATGGCTACACCTTC	CASSPNSEGYGYTF
TRBD1	NA	TRBV5-3	TRBJ1-5	TGTGCCAGAAGCGCAACCAGTACAGGGGGCTGGGGAAGCAATCAGCCCCAGCATTTT	CARSATSTGGWGSNQPQHF
TRBD2	NA	TRBV6-2/TRBV6-3	TRBJ2-7	TGTGCCAGCAGTTACGTTCGGACTAGCGGGAGGAGGACGGGCGAGCAGTACTTC	CASSYVRTSGRRTGEQYF
NA	NA	TRBV2	TRBJ2-7	TGTGCCAGCAGTGGCAAGGGGACCTACGAGCAGTACTTC	CASSGKGTYEQYF
NA	NA	TRBV4-1	TRBJ1-1	TGCGCCAGCAGCCAAGGGGGCGATGTCCGTTACACTGAAGCTTTCTTT	CASSQGGDVRYTEAFF
NA	NA	TRBV11-2	TRBJ2-1	TGTGCCAGCAGCTTTGGTGGGAGGAATGAGCAGTTCTTC	CASSFGGRNEQFF
NA	NA	TRBV7-2	TRBJ1-1	TGTGCCAGCAGCTTTGGACAGATGAACACTGAAGCTTTCTTT	CASSFGQMNTEAFF
NA	NA	TRBV14	TRBJ1-5	TGTGCCAGCAGACCCGGGACTCCGAAAGGGAATCAGCCCCAGCATTTT	CASRPGTPKGNQPQHF
NA	NA	TRBV7-3	TRBJ2-5	TGTGCCAGCAGCCGACAGGCCGGGGAGACCCAGTACTTC	CASSRQAGETQYF
NA	NA	TRBV28	TRBJ1-4	TGTGCCAGCAGCTACGGACAGATGAATGAAAAACTGTTTTTT	CASSYGQMNEKLFF
TRBD2	once	TRBV9	TRBJ2-3	TGTGCCAGCAGCCCGGGGACTAGCTCGGGTACGCAGTATTTT	CASSPGTSSGTQYF
TRBD1	NA	TRBV5-4	TRBJ1-1	TGTGCCAGCAGCTCTCGGACAGGGAGTGACACTGAAGCTTTCTTT	CASSSRTGSDTEAFF
TRBD1	NA	TRBV28	TRBJ1-2	TGTGCCAGCAGTACCACCGGGACAGGCTATTATAACTATGGCTACACCTTC	CASSTTGTGYYNYGYTF
TRBD1	NA	TRBV7-9	TRBJ2-7	TGTGCCAGCAGCCCGGACAGGGTGGCCTACGAGCAGTACTTC	CASSPDRVAYEQYF
NA	NA	TRBV21-1	TRBJ1-2	TGTGCCAGCACCGAGATCAGCGTGGGTGGCTACACCTTC	CASTEISVGGYTF
NA	NA	TRBV28	TRBJ2-7	TGTGCCAGCAGTCTTAGCGGTCCGCCCGTCGACGAGCAGTACTTC	CASSLSGPPVDEQYF
TRBD1	NA	TRBV2	TRBJ1-3	TGTGCCAGCAGTGCCAGACAGGGAAGTGGAAACACCATATATTTT	CASSARQGSGNTIYF
TRBD2	once	TRBV6-1	TRBJ2-7	TGTGCCAGCAGTGTACTAACTAGCGGGAAAGCCTACGAGCAGTACTTC	CASSVLTSGKAYEQYF
NA	NA	TRBV3-1/TRBV3-2	TRBJ2-1	TGTGCCAGCAGCCCCCCGGGTTACAATGAGCAGTTCTTC	CASSPPGYNEQFF
TRBD1	NA	TRBV23-1	TRBJ1-5	TGCGCCAGCAGTCAGCTCCAAAAATCTCCGGGACAGGTGAGAGTTGGTCAGCCCCAGCATTTT	CASSQLQKSPGQVRVGQPQHF
TRBD1	NA	TRBV28	TRBJ2-5	TGTGCCAGCAGTTTCGGCAGGGGGCGGACCCAGTACTTC	CASSFGRGRTQYF
NA	once	TRBV11-3	TRBJ2-7	TGTGCCAGCAGCTTAGGATCGGGCTACGAGCAGTACTTC	CASSLGSGYEQYF
NA	NA	TRBV4-1	TRBJ2-7	TGCGCCAGCAGCATAGGGGTCAGGGACTACGAGCAGTACTTC	CASSIGVRDYEQYF
NA	NA	TRBV6-2/TRBV6-3	TRBJ1-2	TGTGCCAGCAGTCTTCGTGATGGCTACACCTTC	CASSLRDGYTF
TRBD1	NA	TRBV6-6	TRBJ2-5	TGTGCCAGCAGCCCCGGGACAGGGAGAGAGACCCAGTACTTC	CASSPGTGRETQYF
NA	NA	TRBV5-8	TRBJ2-7	TGTGCCAGCAGCTTGAACTTGGAGCAGTACTTC	CASSLNLEQYF
NA	NA	TRBV19	TRBJ1-4	TGTGCCAGTAGTATGGGTAAAAGGAGGCACGCGATAAAAAAACTGTTTTTT	CASSMGKRRHAIKKLFF
TRBD2	NA	TRBV2	TRBJ2-2	TGTGCCAGCACCCCTTTTTTGAGCGGGGGGGCCGGGGAGCTGTTTTTT	CASTPFLSGGAGELFF
NA	NA	TRBV12-5	TRBJ2-3	TGTGCTAGTGGTTTGGGGCTCTTCACAGATACGCAGTATTTT	CASGLGLFTDTQYF
NA	NA	TRBV3-1/TRBV3-2	TRBJ1-1	TGTGCCAGCAGCACCATGACAGGGAACACTGAAGCTTTCTTT	CASSTMTGNTEAFF
TRBD1	NA	TRBV3-1/TRBV3-2	TRBJ1-1	TGTGCCAGCAGCCAAGAAGAGACAGGGACGGGAACTGAAGCTTTCTTT	CASSQEETGTGTEAFF
TRBD2	NA	TRBV5-1	TRBJ2-2	TGCGCCAGCAGCTACCTAGCGGGGGAAGTGGGCACCGGGGAGCTGTTTTTT	CASSYLAGEVGTGELFF
NA	NA	TRBV29-1	TRBJ2-5	TGCAGCGTTGTCTTGCGGGACCAAGAGACCCAGTACTTC	CSVVLRDQETQYF
TRBD1	NA	TRBV18	TRBJ1-5	TGTGCCAGCTCACCCCGGGACAGGGATCAGCCCCAGCATTTT	CASSPRDRDQPQHF
TRBD1	NA	TRBV7-8	TRBJ2-7	TGTGCCAGCAGCTCGACAGGGAACTACGAGCAGTACTTC	CASSSTGNYEQYF
TRBD1	NA	TRBV27	TRBJ2-1	TGTGCCAGCCTCACCCGAGGGGTAGGGGGCTTTGACAATGAGCAGTTCTTC	CASLTRGVGGFDNEQFF
TRBD2	NA	TRBV28	TRBJ2-2	TGTGCCAGCACCCTGGCGGGAGATCGGACCGGGGAGCTGTTTTTT	CASTLAGDRTGELFF
NA	once	TRBV3-1/TRBV3-2	TRBJ2-1	TGTGCCAGCAGCCAAGAAGGGAGAGGTAACAATGAGCAGTTCTTC	CASSQEGRGNNEQFF
TRBD2	NA	TRBV18	TRBJ2-5	TGTGCCAGCTCACCTGCGGGACTAGCGGGGGGAAACCAAGAGACCCAGTACTTC	CASSPAGLAGGNQETQYF
NA	NA	TRBV14	TRBJ1-3	TGTGCCAGCAGCCAGGTCGGACTGTCTGGAAACACCATATATTTT	CASSQVGLSGNTIYF
TRBD2	NA	TRBV28	TRBJ2-2	TGTGCCAGCAGTTCCCCTAGCGGGGGTTACACCGGGGAGCTGTTTTTT	CASSSPSGGYTGELFF
TRBD1	NA	TRBV6-1	TRBJ1-5	TGTGCCAGCAGTGAAAGGACAGGGAAGGATCAGCCCCAGCATTTT	CASSERTGKDQPQHF
TRBD2	NA	TRBV7-2	TRBJ2-7	TGTGCCAGCAGCTTAGATAGCGGGAAATTGGGCGAGCAGTACTTC	CASSLDSGKLGEQYF
TRBD1	NA	TRBV3-1/TRBV3-2	TRBJ2-7	TGTGCCAGCAGCCCGCGACAGGGCTACGAGCAGTACTTC	CASSPRQGYEQYF
TRBD2	NA	TRBV27	TRBJ2-1	TGTGCCAGCAGGGGTTTAGGACTAGGTGCCAATGAGCAGTTCTTC	CASRGLGLGANEQFF
TRBD1	NA	TRBV28	TRBJ1-5	TGTGCCAGCATCACAGTAGGGACAGGGAAGATTCAGCCCCAGCATTTT	CASITVGTGKIQPQHF
NA	NA	TRBV11-3	TRBJ2-7	TGTGCCAGCAGCTTAGGAGCTGCGGACAACTACGAGCAGTACTTC	CASSLGAADNYEQYF
TRBD1	once	TRBV13	TRBJ1-6	TGTGCCAGCAGTCGACAGGGGAATTCACCCCTCCACTTT	CASSRQGNSPLHF
NA	once	TRBV5-6	TRBJ2-5	TGTGCCAGCAGCTTGGTGAGGCGGGAACAAGAGACCCAGTACTTC	CASSLVRREQETQYF
NA	NA	TRBV6-2/TRBV6-3	TRBJ2-7	TGTGCCAGCAGTTGGAGTCAGGGAGGCGCCTACGAGCAGTACTTC	CASSWSQGGAYEQYF
NA	NA	TRBV29-1	TRBJ2-5	TGCAGCGCCCACCTGGGGGGAGACCTTCAAGAGACCCAGTACTTC	CSAHLGGDLQETQYF
TRBD2	NA	TRBV4-1	TRBJ2-7	TGCGCCAGCAGTAGGACTAGCGATTCGGCCATCTCCTACGAGCAGTACTTC	CASSRTSDSAISYEQYF
TRBD1	NA	TRBV7-9	TRBJ1-5	TGTGCCAGCGCCCCCCGTGACAGGGTCGGTCAGCCCCAGCATTTT	CASAPRDRVGQPQHF